The clone carrying this TCR beta chain was counted ten times or more. CDR1 is KGHDR and CDR2 is SFDVKD in the germline V gene. Trimming pared 7 bases from V and 2 bases from J, leaving 13 bases between. The CDR3 spans 15 residues. MiXCR, applied by TCRdb to the 5' RACE reads, yields one record per CDR3 protein. The sample gives roughly 690,000 distinct CDR3 sequences, 5.5% to 6.5% of which show up once; approximately 2% is in the top ten. The data are from a study of identical twins. This TCR came from a man younger than 30 in good health. The chain is built from TRBV24-1 and TRBJ2-2; perhaps TRBD1 as D (5 bases). The sample consisted of naive T cells sorted from blood. The CDR3 is CATRDSILNTGELFF. The DNA for the CDR3 is TGTGCCACCAGAGACAGCATTCTAAACACCGGGGAGCTGTTTTTT.